Each of the 13 T cell receptor beta chains below was sequenced from the same sample in a study of blood T cell repertoires in COVID-19. The repertoire was sequenced with immunoSEQ multiplex PCR; TCRdb's copy has only in-frame clones and lacks some. The table lists 400,000 or so clones, around 89% of them singletons. Sequenced input: PBMCs or T cells enriched from blood (not recorded which). These receptors all come from a young man who had recovered from COVID-19.

The V and J genes are TRBV5-1 and TRBJ2-7; TRBD2 matches 12 bases. Germline assignment: CDR1 SGHRS and CDR2 YFSETQ. The CDR3 loop spans 15 amino acids. The J segment lost 1 base and the V segment lost 5 bases, leaving 4 bases of the junction unmatched. CDR3 sequence reads: CASRPGLAGSYEQYF. In DNA form, the CDR3 reads TGCGCCAGCAGACCAGGACTAGCGGGATCCTACGAGCAGTACTTC.

In this sample, this clone turned up a few times. The chain has TRBV5-5 and TRBJ1-2, with TRBD1 identical over 8 bases. V lost 1 base and J lost 5; bases outside the gene matches: 10. This CDR3 spans 16 amino acids. Germline V lookup: CDR1 SGHKS, CDR2 YYEKEE (reference sequence). CDR3 sequence: CASSLRGDRGGYGYTF. The DNA of the CDR3 is TGTGCCAGCAGCTTGAGGGGCGACAGGGGAGGGTATGGCTACACCTTC.

The V and J genes are TRBV5-1 and TRBJ2-5; 14 nucleotides match TRBD2. Per germline, CDR1 SGHRS and CDR2 YFSETQ. CDR3 length: 16 amino acids. V lost 0 bases, J lost 4 bases, and 2 bases stayed unmatched. The CDR3 loop is CASSLDGTSGGETQYF. The CDR3, as DNA: TGCGCCAGCAGCTTGGATGGGACTAGCGGGGGAGAGACCCAGTACTTC. The variable domain in full, with the rest retrieved from reference TRBV5-1 and TRBJ2-5, is KAGVTQTPRYLIKTRGQQVTLSCSPISGHRSVSWYQQTPGQGLQFLFEYFSETQRNKGNFPGRFSGRQFSNSRSEMNVSTLELGDSALYLCASSLDGTSGGETQYFGPGTRLLVL.

This chain links TRBV3-1 (or the pseudogene TRBV3-2) with TRBJ2-1; the D gene is possibly TRBD2 (5 bases). V shed 1 base and J shed 8 bases, with 9 bases lying between them. The CDR3 has 13 amino acids. CDR1 is LGHDT and CDR2 is YNNKEL in the germline V gene (reference sequence). The CDR3 bases are TGTGCCAGCAGCCAAGGGACTTTCGATGAGCAGTTCTTC. Translated, it gives CASSQGTFDEQFF.

Details on this clone: Germline and junction disagree at one end, which may indicate a read error. The chain uses TRBV7-7 and TRBJ2-2; tentative D call: TRBD2 (5 bases). Germline V gene sequence: CDR1 SSHAT, CDR2 FNYEAQ (reference sequence). This CDR3 has 13 amino acids. CDR3 sequence (DNA): TGTGCTAGCAGCTCGAGGGCAGAGGGGGAGCTGTTTTTT. It yields the protein CASSSRAEGELFF.

This clone was detected only a few times. V is TRBV4-1 and J is TRBJ2-5; 11 nucleotides match TRBD2. Unmatched junction bases numbered 9, after V lost 4 bases and J lost 5 bases. Per the germline V gene, CDR1 is MGHRA and CDR2 is YSYEKL. The CDR3 covers 16 residues. CDR3 in amino acids: CASSLATSGIWETQYF. The CDR3 coding sequence is TGCGCCAGCAGCCTTGCGACTAGCGGGATTTGGGAGACCCAGTACTTC.

J is TRBJ2-1 and V is TRBV5-6; 15 bases are shared with TRBD2. Germline CDR1 reads SGHDT; CDR2 reads YYEEEE. CDR3 length: 15 amino acids. V lost 4 bases to trimming and J lost 7 bases; unmatched junction nucleotides: 3. CDR3 DNA sequence: TGTGCCAGCAGCCTGGGACTAGCGGGAGGAAATGAGCAGTTCTTC. Its protein is CASSLGLAGGNEQFF.

This rearrangement joins TRBV10-3 to TRBJ1-2; 7 nucleotides agree with TRBD1. Germline V gene lookup returns CDR1 ENHRY and CDR2 SYGVKD. V gave up 2 bases and J gave up 4 bases; unmatched junction bases: 10. CDR3 length: 16 residues. Here the CDR3 reads CAISEEGTANAYGYTF. CDR3 nucleotides: TGTGCCATCAGTGAGGAGGGGACAGCGAACGCCTATGGCTACACCTTC.

The CDR3 is CAWSKFRGAEEQYF. The CDR3, as DNA: TGTGCCTGGAGTAAGTTCAGGGGGGCGGAAGAGCAGTACTTC. This chain connects TRBV30 to TRBJ2-7; D may be TRBD1 (7 bases). V gave up 2 bases and J gave up 7 bases, with 18 bases separating them. This CDR3 has 14 amino acids. CDR1 and CDR2 (germline): GTSNPN, SVGIG (reference sequence).

V is TRBV10-2 and J is TRBJ2-3; a possible D gene is TRBD2 (5 bases). V dropped 4 bases and J dropped 6 bases, with 5 bases sitting between them. This CDR3 spans 11 amino acids. Germline V gene sequence: CDR1 WSHSY, CDR2 SAAADI. CDR3 sequence (DNA): TGCGCCAGCAGTGGCGGGGATACGCAGTATTTT. Translation: CASSGGDTQYF.

V gene TRBV4-2 combines with J gene TRBJ2-7, with D possibly TRBD2 on 5 matching bases. V lost 1 base and J 1 base, leaving 20 bases between the germline ends. The germline V gene has CDR1 LGHNA and CDR2 YNFKEQ. CDR3 length: 18 amino acids. The CDR3 sequence is CASSQGQDLVSKSYEQYF. The CDR3 nucleotides are TGTGCCAGCAGCCAAGGCCAGGACTTGGTTTCCAAATCCTACGAGCAGTACTTC.

The chain joins TRBV6-5 to TRBJ2-7; 7 nucleotides agree with TRBD2. The V gene's germline CDR1 is MNHEY and CDR2 SVGAGI. The V and J ends lost 6 bases and 0 bases, in that order; junction bases with no gene match: 8. The CDR3 runs 15 residues. Here the CDR3 DNA reads TGTGCCAGCAGCCAGCGGGAAGCGGTCTCCTACGAGCAGTACTTC. Residues: CASSQREAVSYEQYF.

This clone appeared a single time. The rearrangement uses TRBV27 and TRBJ2-7; 10 nucleotides match TRBD2. Germline values: CDR1 MNHEY, CDR2 SMNVEV (reference sequence). V dropped 2 bases and J dropped 3; count of bases not matched to a gene: 7. The CDR3 is 16 residues long. The CDR3 reads CASSLRASGSLYEQYF. As DNA, the CDR3 is TGTGCCAGCAGTTTAAGAGCTAGCGGGAGCCTCTACGAGCAGTACTTC.